The 21 T cell receptor beta chains reported below all come from one sample, sequenced in a study of T-cell reconstitution after alpha-beta-depleted transplantation in children. Using unique molecular identifiers, the investigators prepared the TCRbeta library. TCRdb processed the PCR reads anew with MiXCR; each CDR3 protein has one entry. The sample carries more than 200,000 distinct CDR3 sequences, approximately 9.9% recorded once. The material was PBMCs from the stem cell graft donor, obtained from the stem cell graft. All receptors derive from a human donor who donated a stem cell graft to a child with SCID.

This clonotype occurred many times. The DNA for the CDR3 is TGTGCCAGCTCACCAACTCTCCAGGGAGGTTTTTCCCACGAGCAGTACTTC. Encoded protein: CASSPTLQGGFSHEQYF. The chain carries TRBV18 and TRBJ2-7; D perhaps matches TRBD2 (6 bases). Germline lookup yields CDR1 KGHSH and CDR2 LQKENI. V lost 2 bases and J 5 bases, leaving 22 bases between the germline ends. The CDR3 runs to 17 residues.

Regarding this clonotype: At one end, the junction sequence differs from germline, possibly due to a read error. The chain employs TRBV6-5 and TRBJ2-1, with unresolved D. The germline V gene has CDR1 MNHEY and CDR2 SVGAGI. The CDR3 loop spans 12 amino acids. CDR3 in DNA: TGTGCCAGCAGTTATCGGAACAATGATCAGTTCTTC. It is translated as CASSYRNNDQFF.

In this sample, this clonotype turned up many times. This chain uses TRBV5-1 with TRBJ2-1; 11 bases are a match to TRBD2. Germline V gives CDR1 SGHRS, CDR2 YFSETQ. The length of the CDR3 is 14 residues. Trimming removed 4 bases from V and 8 bases from J; junction bases left unmatched: 5. The CDR3 sequence is CASSVLAGVDEQFF. As DNA, the CDR3 is TGCGCCAGCAGCGTACTAGCGGGGGTGGATGAGCAGTTCTTC.

The sample holds many counts of this clonotype. The rearrangement joins TRBV18 to TRBJ1-1; the match to TRBD1 covers 7 bases. With V trimmed by 3 bases and J by 1 base, 5 bases remained unmatched. From germline, CDR1 is KGHSH and CDR2 LQKENI. This CDR3 has 15 residues. The CDR3 DNA reads TGTGCCAGCTCACCCAAGGGGGCGCAGAACACTGAAGCTTTCTTT. This translates into CASSPKGAQNTEAFF.

This clonotype was seen ten or more times. This chain links TRBV7-9 with TRBJ2-5; D perhaps matches TRBD1 (6 bases). Trimming pared 5 bases from V and 1 base from J, leaving 11 bases between. Germline V gives CDR1 SEHNR, CDR2 FQNEAQ (reference sequence). The CDR3 is 14 amino acids. Here the CDR3 DNA reads TGTGCCAGCAGCATTGGGACATTCCAAGAGACCCAGTACTTC. Residues: CASSIGTFQETQYF. Filled out from reference TRBV7-9 and TRBJ2-5, the complete variable domain reads DTGVSQNPRHKITKRGQNVTFRCDPISEHNRLYWYRQTLGQGPEFLTYFQNEAQLEKSRLLSDRFSAERPKGSFSTLEIQRTEQGDSAMYLCASSIGTFQETQYFGPGTRLLVL.

This clonotype was counted at least ten times. The chain carries TRBV11-2 and TRBJ1-4; 7 nucleotides match TRBD1. V lost 6 bases to trimming and J lost 1 base; unmatched junction nucleotides: 5. The CDR3 sequence is 15 residues long. The germline gives CDR1 SGHAT, CDR2 FQNNGV. The CDR3, as DNA: TGTGCCAGCAGTCGACAGGGAGGAACTAATGAAAAACTGTTTTTT. Translated: CASSRQGGTNEKLFF.

DNA for the CDR3: TGTGCCAGCAGCGTAGGGCAATATTCGGACACAAGAAACACCGGGGAGCTGTTTTTT. Its translation is CASSVGQYSDTRNTGELFF. V and J are TRBV9 and TRBJ2-2; a possible D gene is TRBD1 (5 bases). CDR3 size: 19 residues. V was shortened by 0 bases and J by 2 bases, with 20 bases between the two germline ends. Germline V gene sequence: CDR1 SGDLS, CDR2 YYNGEE.

This clonotype was recorded many times. V is TRBV10-3 and J is TRBJ1-1, with TRBD1 matching over 7 bases. From germline, CDR1 is ENHRY and CDR2 SYGVKD. The V segment lost 5 bases and the J segment 5 bases; nucleotides outside the gene matches: 11. This CDR3 is 15 amino acids long. This chain's CDR3 is CAISYRQGGQTEAFF. The CDR3 bases are TGTGCCATCAGTTATAGACAGGGAGGGCAGACTGAAGCTTTCTTT.

This clonotype has ten or more counts. The chain is built from TRBV5-1 and TRBJ1-2; a weak D match, TRBD1 (5 bases). This CDR3 has 15 amino acids. CDR1 is SGHRS and CDR2 is YFSETQ in the germline V gene. V was trimmed by 4 bases and J by 4 bases, leaving 17 bases between them. CDR3 residues: CASSPEPGPFYGYTF. For the CDR3, the DNA is TGCGCCAGCAGCCCTGAACCGGGACCGTTCTATGGCTACACCTTC.

The table lists this clonotype with many counts. The genes are TRBV9 and TRBJ2-3; the D gene is possibly TRBD1 (6 bases). Trimming cost V 0 bases and J 2 bases, with 13 bases left between them. This CDR3 spans 16 amino acids. CDR1 is SGDLS, CDR2 YYNGEE, per germline. CDR3 loop: CASSVEVQGITDTQYF. The DNA for the CDR3 is TGTGCCAGCAGCGTAGAGGTTCAGGGGATCACAGATACGCAGTATTTT.

This clonotype appeared a few times. The gene calls are TRBV5-1 and TRBJ1-2; 8 positions match TRBD1. Germline values: CDR1 SGHRS, CDR2 YFSETQ. The CDR3 extends over 13 amino acids. J lost 8 bases, V lost 1 base, and 4 bases had no gene match. CDR3 sequence reads: CASSLPQGEGYTF. The DNA of the CDR3 is TGCGCCAGCAGCTTGCCACAGGGGGAAGGCTACACCTTC.

This clonotype was seen at least ten times. In nucleotides, the CDR3 is TGTGCCAGCAGTTTATCACAGGAGAATTCACCCCTCCACTTT. Protein product: CASSLSQENSPLHF. The chain has TRBV12-3 or TRBV12-4 and TRBJ1-6; D perhaps matches TRBD1 (5 bases). Trimming cost V 2 bases and J 7 bases, with 9 bases left between them. The CDR3 has 14 amino acids.

This clonotype showed up many times. The CDR3 loop is CATSRAGYGEQFF. CDR3 coding DNA: TGTGCCACCAGCAGAGCCGGCTATGGTGAGCAGTTCTTC. The chain carries TRBV15 and TRBJ2-1; no clear D gene. CDR3 size: 13 residues. V lost 1 base, J lost 9 bases, and 10 bases lay in between. The germline V gene encodes CDR1 LNHNV and CDR2 YYDKDF (reference sequence).

This clonotype was seen repeatedly, ten times or more. J is TRBJ2-6 and V is TRBV7-6; D might be TRBD2 (6 bases). The CDR3 is 17 amino acids. CDR1 SGHVS and CDR2 FNYEAQ come from the germline V gene. Trimming took off 5 bases at V and 4 bases at J, with 18 bases between the two ends. The CDR3 nucleotides read TGTGCCAGCAGCCAAGAACCGCTAGCGAACGGGGCCAACGTCCTGACTTTC. Translation: CASSQEPLANGANVLTF. Together with reference TRBV7-6 and TRBJ2-6, the CDR3 gives the full variable domain: GAGVSQSPRYKVTKRGQDVALRCDPISGHVSLYWYRQALGQGPEFLTYFNYEAQQDKSGLPNDRFSAERPEGSISTLTIQRTEQRDSAMYRCASSQEPLANGANVLTFGAGSRLTVL.

This clonotype showed up many times. The rearrangement links TRBV6-2 or TRBV6-3 to TRBJ2-1, with D tentatively TRBD1 or TRBD2 (5 bases each). This CDR3 comprises 15 residues. CDR1 MNHEY and CDR2 SVGEGT come from the germline V gene. With 2 bases removed from V and 0 bases from J, the gap between germline ends came to 8 bases. The CDR3 coding sequence is TGTGCCAGCAGTTACAAGGGGAGCTCCTACAATGAGCAGTTCTTC. Its translation is CASSYKGSSYNEQFF.

Notes on this clonotype: A clone one base away is much larger, so this may be a read error. The chain combines TRBV2 with TRBJ2-7; the D is unclear. Germline V gene sequence: CDR1 SNHLY, CDR2 FYNNEI. The CDR3 runs 16 residues. V was trimmed by 4 bases and J by 3 bases, leaving 19 bases between them. In DNA form, the CDR3 reads TGTGCCAGCAGTGCCGTATTCCGAGGACCTGTCTACGAGCAGTACTTC. Its protein is CASSAVFRGPVYEQYF.

In the case of this clonotype: This may come from a read error, since a much larger clone is one base off. The V gene is TRBV12-3 or TRBV12-4, the J gene TRBJ2-1; TRBD2 might be the D (5 bases). The CDR3 is 11 amino acids. CDR3 residues: CDSGSAHEQFF. CDR3 coding DNA: TGTGACAGCGGAAGCGCCCATGAGCAGTTCTTC.

This clonotype was picked up many times. The chain employs TRBV28 and TRBJ2-7; 7 bases are a match to TRBD1. In germline, CDR1 is MDHEN, CDR2 SYDVKM. J lost 2 bases, V lost 6 bases, and 7 bases had no gene match. The CDR3 is made up of 14 amino acids. CDR3: CASSSRDRTYEQYF. DNA of the CDR3: TGTGCCAGCAGCTCCCGGGACAGAACCTACGAGCAGTACTTC.

This clonotype was found many times. The rearrangement joins TRBV6-1 to TRBJ1-3, with 10 bases matching TRBD1. Germline lookup yields CDR1 MNHNS and CDR2 SASEGT. J gave up 0 bases and V 5 bases, and 7 bases lay outside the gene matches. The CDR3 runs 17 residues. CDR3 amino acids: CASSPGTGVPSGNTIYF. The CDR3 DNA reads TGTGCCAGCAGTCCCGGGACAGGGGTTCCCTCTGGAAACACCATATATTTT.

This clonotype came up many times. The rearrangement uses TRBV18 and TRBJ1-2, with TRBD1 matching over 7 bases. The CDR3 runs 17 residues. V shed 2 bases and J 4 bases; nucleotides not matched to a gene: 13. Germline CDR1 KGHSH, CDR2 LQKENI. The CDR3 DNA follows: TGTGCCAGCTCACCAACTCAGCCGACAGGGTTGGTCTATGGCTACACCTTC. Translated, it gives CASSPTQPTGLVYGYTF.

Many counts were recorded for this clonotype. This chain uses TRBV20-1 with TRBJ2-7, with D maybe TRBD2 (6 bases). In germline, CDR1 is DFQATT, CDR2 SNEGSKA (reference sequence). This CDR3 region has 16 residues. V was cut by 6 bases and J by 2 bases, with 23 bases left in between. The CDR3 sequence is CSAALLDGGGTYEQYF. CDR3 DNA sequence: TGCAGTGCAGCACTCCTAGACGGGGGTGGAACCTACGAGCAGTACTTC.